This T cell receptor beta chain was captured by sequencing in a study of spatial heterogeneity in lung cancer. Findings of the study overall: One measure, the expanded intratumoral alpha and beta TCR count, tracked tumor mutation counts.

CDR1 is SGHTA, CDR2 FQGNSA, per germline. The CDR3 runs 14 residues. V was pared by 1 base and J by 5 bases, with 8 bases between. This clonotype was observed many times. Its antigen is not known. TCR cDNA molecules were tagged individually, and each one carried a unique molecular identifier. TCRdb called the 5' RACE reads again in MiXCR, with one record for every CDR3 protein. This sample carries over 8,500 distinct CDR3 sequences, around 15% of them seen once, and the ten largest clones take approximately 15%. Time point: sample taken at primary tumor resection. The donor population consisted of 72 patients with untreated, early-stage non-small cell lung cancer. Sequencing was performed on whole RNA extracted from tumor and nontumor lung tissue, or from frozen PBMC, and the material was left unsorted.

Sequenced here: lung tumor tissue, sampled at surgery. The source is a male donor with early-stage non-small cell lung cancer. J is TRBJ2-2 and V is TRBV7-2; no reliable D call. CDR3 nucleotide sequence: TGTGCCAGCAGCTTAGAAGCCTTAACCGGGGAGCTGTTTTTT. This gives the protein CASSLEALTGELFF.